Presented here are 25 T cell receptor beta chains from one specimen sequenced in a study of CD8 T cells in ankylosing spondylitis. TCRdb passed the 5' RACE reads through MiXCR, listing each CDR3 protein once. The data contain about 35,000 distinct CDR3 sequences, approximately 10% of them singletons. The sample taken for sequencing was blood, either unsorted or a sorted T cell fraction (not recorded which). The receptors originated from a male donor with ankylosing spondylitis or in good health (not recorded which).

This clonotype was recorded many times. The genes are TRBV6-1 and TRBJ2-1; D perhaps matches TRBD2 (5 bases). This CDR3 contains 12 residues. The germline V gene encodes CDR1 MNHNS and CDR2 SASEGT. The CDR3 DNA reads as TGTGTGTGTAGCGCATTTGGCAATGAGCAGTTCTTC. Translated, it gives CVCSAFGNEQFF.

This clonotype was seen many times. V and J are TRBV29-1 and TRBJ2-1; D not resolved. V shed 0 bases and J shed 11 bases, with 14 bases lying between them. There are 13 residues in the CDR3. Germline values: CDR1 SQVTM, CDR2 ANQGSEA. The CDR3 region is CSVEDRGFVKQFF. The DNA for the CDR3 is TGCAGCGTTGAAGATCGAGGTTTTGTAAAGCAGTTCTTC.

This clonotype was seen a single time. V usage is TRBV9 and J usage is TRBJ2-5; D unclear. The germline V and J ends were trimmed by 0 bases and 1 base, with 10 bases remaining between them. The CDR3 spans 15 residues. Germline values: CDR1 SGDLS, CDR2 YYNGEE. The CDR3 DNA sequence: TGTGCCAGCAGCGTAGGTGTGACACCCCAAGAGACCCAGTACTTC. It specifies CASSVGVTPQETQYF.

This clonotype was observed many times. This chain joins TRBV7-2 and TRBJ2-1, with TRBD2 matching 7 bases. The CDR3 sequence is 16 residues long. The ends lost 5 bases at V and 3 bases at J; junction bases unmatched: 10. Per the germline V gene, CDR1 is SGHTA and CDR2 is FQGNSA. The CDR3 region is CASSPRGSGNYNEQFF. CDR3 sequence (DNA): TGTGCCAGCAGCCCGCGTGGCAGCGGGAACTACAATGAGCAGTTCTTC.

This clonotype appeared many times. The chain combines TRBV11-1 with TRBJ1-2; the D gene is possibly TRBD1 (6 bases). The V gene's germline CDR1 is SGHAT and CDR2 FQDESV (reference sequence). The V end lost 5 bases, the J end lost 7 bases, and 29 bases lay between the germline ends. This CDR3 is built from 18 residues. CDR3 sequence (DNA): TGTGCCAGCAGCCCGACCCAGACTGCCCAACAGGGTAAGGGTGGCTACACCTTC. Translated: CASSPTQTAQQGKGGYTF.

The gene calls are TRBV27 and TRBJ2-7; weak D call: TRBD2 (5 bases). Per germline, CDR1 MNHEY and CDR2 SMNVEV (reference sequence). The CDR3 runs 16 residues. V dropped 2 bases and J dropped 3 bases, with 17 bases sitting between them. DNA of the CDR3: TGTGCCAGCAGTTTAGGAGGCAGGCATATGGTCTACGAGCAGTACTTC. Translation gives CASSLGGRHMVYEQYF.

This clonotype was detected many times. This chain links TRBV12-3 or TRBV12-4 with TRBJ2-7; TRBD2 matches 7 bases. This CDR3 spans 14 amino acids. V lost 6 bases to trimming and J lost 6 bases; unmatched junction nucleotides: 11. CDR3 protein: CASSTRLGEGEQYF. CDR3 DNA sequence: TGTGCCAGCAGCACCCGGTTGGGGGAGGGCGAGCAGTACTTC.

The table lists this clonotype with many counts. The chain carries TRBV9 and TRBJ2-2, with D tentatively TRBD2 (6 bases). CDR1 and CDR2 (germline): SGDLS, YYNGEE. The germline V and J ends were trimmed by 3 bases and 6 bases, with 6 bases remaining between them. CDR3 length: 12 amino acids. CDR3 sequence: CASSAGAGELFF. CDR3 in DNA: TGTGCCAGCAGCGCGGGAGCCGGGGAGCTGTTTTTT.

This clonotype has ten or more counts. The V call is TRBV10-3, the J call TRBJ2-2; D ambiguous. This CDR3 has 15 residues. The germline V gene encodes CDR1 ENHRY and CDR2 SYGVKD. Trimming shortened V by 3 bases and J by 7 bases, and 15 bases separated the two germline ends. Here the CDR3 reads CAISDFDSPSGELFF. In nucleotides, the CDR3 is TGTGCCATCAGTGATTTCGACTCTCCCAGCGGGGAGCTGTTTTTT.

This clonotype appeared many times. The V gene is TRBV7-6, the J gene TRBJ1-2, with a weak D call TRBD1 (5 bases). Germline CDR1 is SGHVS and CDR2 is FNYEAQ. V lost 5 bases and J lost 2, with 12 bases in between. CDR3 length: 14 residues. CDR3 amino acids: CASSPGAENYGYTF. Written as DNA, the CDR3 is TGTGCCAGCAGCCCCGGGGCGGAGAACTATGGCTACACCTTC.

This sequence joins TRBV3-1 and TRBJ2-7; no clear D. Trimming took 11 bases from V and 0 from J, leaving 29 bases between them. The CDR3 runs 18 residues. CDR1 is LGHDT, CDR2 YNNKEL, per germline (reference sequence). DNA of the CDR3: TGTGCCTCCTGCCAAGAATTTTTGGGCGGAGTAAGCTCCTACGAGCAGTACTTC. Amino acids: CASCQEFLGGVSSYEQYF.

The sample holds a few counts of this clonotype. J is TRBJ1-1 and V is TRBV20-1; no clear D. The ends were cut back, 0 bases at V and 0 bases at J, with 5 bases in the middle. Per germline, CDR1 DFQATT and CDR2 SNEGSKA (reference sequence). The CDR3 sequence is 13 residues long. Here the CDR3 DNA reads TGCAGTGCTAGAGAGCATATGAACACTGAAGCTTTCTTT. Its translation: CSAREHMNTEAFF.

This clonotype was recorded many times. The chain carries TRBV28 and TRBJ1-1; weak D call: TRBD1 (6 bases). Trimming took 2 bases from V and 6 from J, leaving 13 bases between them. The CDR3 totals 14 residues. Germline V CDR1 and CDR2: MDHEN, SYDVKM. CDR3 nucleotide sequence: TGTGCCAGCAGTTTACTGGGGGCGGGGGCTGAAGCTTTCTTT. Its translation: CASSLLGAGAEAFF.

This clonotype was seen many times. DNA of the CDR3: TGTGCCAGCAGAAGAAACTCGTGTGACAGGGTTGCCAACGAGCAGTACTTC. It codes for CASRRNSCDRVANEQYF. The rearrangement joins TRBV21-1 to TRBJ2-7; TRBD1 is the table's D call and was not checked against the DNA. TRBV21-1 is tagged as a pseudogene. CDR3 size: 17 residues.

This clonotype was counted many times. The V gene is TRBV12-3 or TRBV12-4, the J gene TRBJ2-7, with a possible D match to TRBD1 (6 bases). This CDR3 spans 12 amino acids. Deletions cut 5 bases from V and 2 bases from J, with 7 bases between. CDR3 bases: TGTGCCAGCAGTCGGACAGCCTACGAGCAGTACTTC. Its translation: CASSRTAYEQYF.

The count of this clonotype is one. V usage is TRBV7-9 and J usage is TRBJ2-2; no definite D call. V was clipped by 1 base and J by 0 bases, with 9 bases between them. CDR3 length: 16 amino acids. CDR1 is SEHNR and CDR2 is FQNEAQ in the germline V gene (reference sequence). CDR3 DNA: TGTGCCAGCAGCTTAGTCCAGAACCCGAACACCGGGGAGCTGTTTTTT. Protein: CASSLVQNPNTGELFF.

At least ten counts were recorded for this clonotype. This chain uses TRBV9 with TRBJ2-5; 11 nucleotides agree with TRBD2. The germline CDR1 and CDR2 sequences are SGDLS and YYNGEE. V lost 2 bases to trimming and J lost 1 base; unmatched junction nucleotides: 1. There are 15 residues in the CDR3. CDR3 DNA: TGTGCCAGCAGCGTGCTAGCGGGAGGCCAAGAGACCCAGTACTTC. Translating it yields CASSVLAGGQETQYF.

This clonotype has at least ten counts. The chain carries TRBV29-1 and TRBJ2-7, with D uncertain. V was cut by 4 bases and J by 4 bases, with 8 bases left in between. Germline values: CDR1 SQVTM, CDR2 ANQGSEA. The CDR3 is 11 amino acids. CDR3 nucleotides: TGCAGCGTTGGGTTGGGATACGAGCAGTACTTC. It specifies CSVGLGYEQYF.

The sample holds many counts of this clonotype. The rearrangement uses TRBV4-3 and TRBJ2-7; TRBD1 aligns across 9 bases. The CDR3 length is 16 residues. The germline V gene has CDR1 LGHNA and CDR2 YSLEER. V shed 1 base and J 6 bases; nucleotides not matched to a gene: 10. The CDR3 reads CASSQVSGQGYSEQYF. CDR3 coding DNA: TGCGCCAGCAGCCAAGTTTCGGGACAGGGTTATAGCGAGCAGTACTTC.

This clonotype was seen ten or more times. The chain employs TRBV28 and TRBJ2-7; D possibly corresponds to TRBD1 (6 bases). The CDR3 sequence is 17 residues long. In germline, CDR1 is MDHEN, CDR2 SYDVKM. The ends were cut back, 2 bases at V and 1 base at J, with 18 bases in the middle. CDR3 in amino acids: CASSLLITDSFSYEQYF. CDR3 DNA: TGTGCCAGCAGTTTACTTATAACGGACAGCTTTTCCTACGAGCAGTACTTC.

This clonotype was counted ten times or more. The chain carries TRBV5-1 and TRBJ2-7, with unresolved D. Germline-derived CDR1 and CDR2 are SGHRS and YFSETQ. Between the trimmed V and J ends, which lost 3 bases and 6 bases, there was a span of 10 bases. This CDR3 has 12 residues. The CDR3 nucleotides are TGCGCCAGCAGCTACAGTATGGGCGAGCAGTACTTC. Translation: CASSYSMGEQYF.

In this sample, this clonotype turned up a few times. The V and J genes are TRBV4-3 and TRBJ2-2, with 7 bases fitting TRBD1. With V trimmed by 0 bases and J by 5 bases, 3 bases remained unmatched. CDR1 and CDR2 (germline): LGHNA, YSLEER. This CDR3 spans 15 amino acids. The CDR3 DNA sequence: TGCGCCAGCAGCCAAGAAGCCAGGGGGACCGGGGAGCTGTTTTTT. This codes for CASSQEARGTGELFF.

This clonotype appeared many times. This chain uses TRBV20-1 with TRBJ2-1; 8 nucleotides line up with TRBD2. Germline V CDR1 and CDR2: DFQATT, SNEGSKA (reference sequence). The CDR3 runs to 15 residues. The V gene end was trimmed by 5 bases and the J gene end by 5 bases; junction bases not matched to a gene: 11. The CDR3 loop reads CSAFSGTSPHNEQFF. The DNA of the CDR3 is TGCAGTGCTTTTAGCGGGACAAGTCCACACAATGAGCAGTTCTTC.

This clonotype was counted at least ten times. V gene TRBV5-6 combines with J gene TRBJ2-1; weak D call: TRBD2 (6 bases). Trimming shortened V by 0 bases and J by 6 bases, and 7 bases separated the two germline ends. This CDR3 region has 13 residues. CDR1 SGHDT and CDR2 YYEEEE come from the germline V gene. The CDR3 nucleotides are TGTGCCAGCAGCTTGGTCGGGGGCAATGAGCAGTTCTTC. Amino acid sequence: CASSLVGGNEQFF.

This clonotype was picked up many times. This chain joins TRBV12-3 or TRBV12-4 and TRBJ1-5, with a tentative D call TRBD1 (5 bases). With 4 bases removed from V and 5 bases from J, the gap between germline ends came to 9 bases. The CDR3 loop spans 13 amino acids. The CDR3, as DNA: TGTGCCAGCAGTTACGGGGGGGATCAGCCCCAGCATTTT. Protein: CASSYGGDQPQHF.